This T cell receptor beta chain was obtained from a study of Ad26.COV2.S vaccination and SARS-CoV-2 variants. The assay was immunoSEQ multiplex PCR, and TCRdb's table has in-frame clones only and misses some. Seen here are 300,000 to 350,000 clones, about 85% observed once, and the top ten hold 2.1%. Treatment defined: 15 to 20 received Ad26.COV2.S at low or high dose, single or two shots; about 5 received placebo; per-sample allocation not given. Sampling occurred on day 63 after the first vaccine or placebo injection. Germline loops: CDR1 MNHEY, CDR2 SMNVEV (reference sequence). V gave up 5 bases and J gave up 0 bases, with 8 bases separating them. There are 14 residues in the CDR3.

The source was peripheral blood, collected in a trial of Ad26.COV2.S vaccine versus placebo. The clonotype originates from a person aged 18-60 years who received the Ad26.COV2.S COVID-19 vaccine or a placebo. The V and J genes are TRBV27 and TRBJ2-1; unclear D gene. CDR3 sequence reads: CASSPRRSYNEQFF. The CDR3 DNA reads TGTGCCAGCAGTCCCCGGCGCTCCTACAATGAGCAGTTCTTC.